This T cell receptor beta chain was obtained from a study of T cell responses to AZD1222 COVID-19 vaccine. The data were produced by immunoSEQ multiplex PCR, yet TCRdb's version contains in-frame clones alone and is incomplete. The sample lists about 100,000 clones; 80% to 90% were seen once. CDR3 length equals 13 residues. V lost 6 bases and J 5 bases, leaving 11 bases between the germline ends. Looked up from germline, CDR1 is MNHNY and CDR2 is SVGAGI (reference sequence). Concerning this clone: Its specificity is unknown.

Regarding the study as a whole: With two AZD1222 doses given, Spike-specific TCR breadth and depth both rose. It should be noted that donors were predominantly white British and more often female, and clonal diversity was possibly underestimated.

Sample: peripheral blood, taken on day 0 of AZD1222 vaccination. The TCR was taken from an adult in good health. The chain employs TRBV6-6 and TRBJ1-5; no clear D. The CDR3 DNA sequence: TGTGCCAGCAGAAGAATCATGGATCAGCCCCAGCATTTT. This translates into CASRRIMDQPQHF.